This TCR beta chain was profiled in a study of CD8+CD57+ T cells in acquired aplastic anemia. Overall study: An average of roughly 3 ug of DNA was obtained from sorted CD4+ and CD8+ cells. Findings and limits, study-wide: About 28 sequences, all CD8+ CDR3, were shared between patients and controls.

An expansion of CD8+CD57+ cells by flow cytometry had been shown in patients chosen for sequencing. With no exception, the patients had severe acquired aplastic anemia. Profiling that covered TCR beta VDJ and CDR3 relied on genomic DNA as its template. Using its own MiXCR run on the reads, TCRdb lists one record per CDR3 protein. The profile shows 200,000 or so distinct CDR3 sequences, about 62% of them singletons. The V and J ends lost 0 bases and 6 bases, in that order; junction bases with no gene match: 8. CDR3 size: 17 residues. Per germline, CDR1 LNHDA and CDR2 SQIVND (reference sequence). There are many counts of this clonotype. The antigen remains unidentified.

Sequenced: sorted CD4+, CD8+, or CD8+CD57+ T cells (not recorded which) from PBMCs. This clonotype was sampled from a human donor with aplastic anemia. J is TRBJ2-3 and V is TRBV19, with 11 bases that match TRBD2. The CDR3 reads CASSIDVASGGYDTQYF. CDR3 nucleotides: TGTGCCAGTAGTATAGATGTGGCTAGCGGGGGGTACGATACGCAGTATTTT.